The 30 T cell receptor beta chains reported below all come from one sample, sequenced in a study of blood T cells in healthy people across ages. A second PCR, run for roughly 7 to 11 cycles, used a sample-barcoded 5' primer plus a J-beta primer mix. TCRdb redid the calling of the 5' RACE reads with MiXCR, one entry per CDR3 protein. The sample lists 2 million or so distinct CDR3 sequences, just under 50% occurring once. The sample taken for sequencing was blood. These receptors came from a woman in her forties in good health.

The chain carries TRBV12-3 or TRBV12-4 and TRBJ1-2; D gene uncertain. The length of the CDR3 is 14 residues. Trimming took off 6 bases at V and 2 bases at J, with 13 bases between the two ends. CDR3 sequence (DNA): TGTGCCAGCAGCTTCGCCCACGGGAACTATGGCTACACCTTC. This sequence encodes CASSFAHGNYGYTF.

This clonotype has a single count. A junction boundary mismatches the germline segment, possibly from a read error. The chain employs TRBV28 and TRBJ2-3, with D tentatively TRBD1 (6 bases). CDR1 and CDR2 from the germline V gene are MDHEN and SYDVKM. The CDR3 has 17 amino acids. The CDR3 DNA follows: TGTGCCAACAGTTCCCCGGGACAAACAACCATCACAGATACGCAGTATTTT. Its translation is CANSSPGQTTITDTQYF.

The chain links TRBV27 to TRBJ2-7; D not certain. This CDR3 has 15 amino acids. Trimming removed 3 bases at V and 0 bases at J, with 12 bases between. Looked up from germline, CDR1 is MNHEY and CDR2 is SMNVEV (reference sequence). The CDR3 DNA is TGTGCCAGCAGTTTGACATCTTGGGGCTCCTACGAGCAGTACTTC. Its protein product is CASSLTSWGSYEQYF.

CDR3: CASTLVGLLADTQYF. In nucleotides, the CDR3 is TGTGCCAGCACTCTAGTAGGGCTTTTGGCAGATACGCAGTATTTT. V gene TRBV7-2 combines with J gene TRBJ2-3, with D hard to call. This CDR3 region has 15 residues. V lost 7 bases and J lost 4, with 18 bases in between. CDR1 is SGHTA, CDR2 FQGNSA, per germline.

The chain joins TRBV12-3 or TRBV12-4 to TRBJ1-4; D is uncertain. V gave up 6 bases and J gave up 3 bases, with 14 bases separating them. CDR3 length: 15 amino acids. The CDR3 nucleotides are TGTGCCAGCAGAAGACGGACGGTGGCTAATGAAAAACTGTTTTTT. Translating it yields CASRRRTVANEKLFF.

The CDR3 spells CASSFQWAESYNEQFF. The DNA for the CDR3 is TGTGCCAGCAGTTTCCAGTGGGCAGAGTCCTACAATGAGCAGTTCTTC. The gene calls are TRBV27 and TRBJ2-1, with no clear D. Germline-derived CDR1 and CDR2 are MNHEY and SMNVEV (reference sequence). CDR3 length: 16 amino acids. Trimming stripped 3 bases from V and 1 base from J, with 13 bases between.

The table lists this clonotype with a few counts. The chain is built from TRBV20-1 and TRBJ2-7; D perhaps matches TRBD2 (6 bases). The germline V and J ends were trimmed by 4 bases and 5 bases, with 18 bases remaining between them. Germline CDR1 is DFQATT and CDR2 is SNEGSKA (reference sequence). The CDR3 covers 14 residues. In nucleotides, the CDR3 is TGCAGTGCTAACAAAATCGGGGGTTTCAACGAGCAGTACTTC. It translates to CSANKIGGFNEQYF.

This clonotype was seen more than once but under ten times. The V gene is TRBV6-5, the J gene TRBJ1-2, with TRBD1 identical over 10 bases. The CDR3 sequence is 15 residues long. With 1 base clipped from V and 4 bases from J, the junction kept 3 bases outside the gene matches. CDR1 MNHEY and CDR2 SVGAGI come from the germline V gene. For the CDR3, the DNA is TGTGCCAGCAGTTACTTCCGGACAGGGGGCTATGGCTACACCTTC. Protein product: CASSYFRTGGYGYTF.

The CDR3 spells CASSVGGRRGGHNEQFF. The CDR3 DNA sequence: TGTGCCAGCAGCGTCGGCGGAAGGCGGGGGGGCCACAATGAGCAGTTCTTC. The J gene is TRBJ2-1, the V gene TRBV9, with 9 bases lining up with TRBD2. Germline V gene data show CDR1 as SGDLS and CDR2 as YYNGEE. CDR3 length equals 17 residues. V lost 2 bases and J lost 5; bases outside the gene matches: 11.

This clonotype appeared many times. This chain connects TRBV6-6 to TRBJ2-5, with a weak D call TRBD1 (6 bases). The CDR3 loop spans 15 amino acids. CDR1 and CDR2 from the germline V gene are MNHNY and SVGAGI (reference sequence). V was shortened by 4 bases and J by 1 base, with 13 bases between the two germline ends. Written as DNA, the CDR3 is TGTGCCAGCAGTTCCCCAACAGGGATCCAAGAGACCCAGTACTTC. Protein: CASSSPTGIQETQYF.

The CDR3 DNA is TGTGCCAGCAGCCCTCCGGTGGCTAGCGGCTTCTCCTACGAGCAGTACTTC. Translated: CASSPPVASGFSYEQYF. The V and J genes are TRBV9 and TRBJ2-7; 7 nucleotides align to TRBD2. The CDR3 runs to 17 residues. The germline V gene has CDR1 SGDLS and CDR2 YYNGEE. The V segment lost 4 bases and the J segment 0 bases; nucleotides outside the gene matches: 13. Combining the CDR3 with reference TRBV9 and TRBJ2-7 gives the whole variable domain DSGVTQTPKHLITATGQRVTLRCSPRSGDLSVYWYQQSLDQGLQFLIQYYNGEERAKGNILERFSAQQFPDLHSELNLSSLELGDSALYFCASSPPVASGFSYEQYFGPGTRLTVT.

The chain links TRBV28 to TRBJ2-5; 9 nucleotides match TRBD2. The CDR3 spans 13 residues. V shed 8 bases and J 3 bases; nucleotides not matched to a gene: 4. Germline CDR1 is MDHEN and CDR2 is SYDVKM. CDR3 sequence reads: CASGGGAKETQYF. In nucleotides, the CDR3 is TGTGCCAGCGGCGGGGGGGCCAAAGAGACCCAGTACTTC. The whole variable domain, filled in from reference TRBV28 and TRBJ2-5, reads DVKVTQSSRYLVKRTGEKVFLECVQDMDHENMFWYRQDPGLGLRLIYFSYDVKMKEKGDIPEGYSVSREKKERFSLILESASTNQTSMYLCASGGGAKETQYFGPGTRLLVL.

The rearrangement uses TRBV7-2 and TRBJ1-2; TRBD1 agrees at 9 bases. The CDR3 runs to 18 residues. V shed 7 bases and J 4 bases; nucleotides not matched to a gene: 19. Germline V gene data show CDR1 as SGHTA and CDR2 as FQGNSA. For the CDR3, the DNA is TGTGCCAGCATCACGTCCCCGCGACAGGGGGGGTCATCCTATGGCTACACCTTC. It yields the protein CASITSPRQGGSSYGYTF.

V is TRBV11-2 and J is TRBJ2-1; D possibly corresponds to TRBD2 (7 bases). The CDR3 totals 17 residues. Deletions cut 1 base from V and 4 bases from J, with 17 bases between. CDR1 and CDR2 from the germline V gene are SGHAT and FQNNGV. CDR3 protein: CASSLVGRGARYNEQFF. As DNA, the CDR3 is TGTGCCAGCAGCTTAGTGGGACGGGGGGCTAGGTACAATGAGCAGTTCTTC.

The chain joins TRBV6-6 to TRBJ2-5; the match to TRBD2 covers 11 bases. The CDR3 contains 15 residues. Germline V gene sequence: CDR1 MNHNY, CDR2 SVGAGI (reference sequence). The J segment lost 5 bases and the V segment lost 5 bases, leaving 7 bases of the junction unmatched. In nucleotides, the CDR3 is TGTGCCAGCAGTAATAGCGGGGGGGCCCCTGAGACCCAGTACTTC. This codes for CASSNSGGAPETQYF.

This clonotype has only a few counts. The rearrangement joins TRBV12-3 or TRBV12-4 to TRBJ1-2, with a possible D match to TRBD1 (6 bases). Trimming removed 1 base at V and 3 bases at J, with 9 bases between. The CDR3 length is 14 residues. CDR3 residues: CASSLGGHDYGYTF. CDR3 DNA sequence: TGTGCCAGCAGTTTAGGGGGACATGACTATGGCTACACCTTC.

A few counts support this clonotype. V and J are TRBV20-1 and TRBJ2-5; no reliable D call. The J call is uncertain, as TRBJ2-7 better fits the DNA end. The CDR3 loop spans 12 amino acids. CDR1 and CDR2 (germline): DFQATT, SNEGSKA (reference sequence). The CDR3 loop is CSVERREYEQYF. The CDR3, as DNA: TGCAGTGTTGAAAGAAGGGAATACGAGCAGTACTTC.

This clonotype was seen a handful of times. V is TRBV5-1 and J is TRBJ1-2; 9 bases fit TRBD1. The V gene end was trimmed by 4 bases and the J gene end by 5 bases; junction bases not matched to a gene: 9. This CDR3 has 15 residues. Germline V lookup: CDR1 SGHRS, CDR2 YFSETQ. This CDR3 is CASSEQGASGYGYTF. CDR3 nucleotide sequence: TGCGCCAGCAGCGAACAGGGGGCCTCGGGGTATGGCTACACCTTC.

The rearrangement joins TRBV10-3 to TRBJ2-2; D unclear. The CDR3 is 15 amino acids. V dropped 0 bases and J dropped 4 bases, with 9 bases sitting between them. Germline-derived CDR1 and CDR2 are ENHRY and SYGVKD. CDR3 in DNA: TGTGCCATCAGTGAGTCTGGCGGTCGCACCGGGGAGCTGTTTTTT. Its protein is CAISESGGRTGELFF.

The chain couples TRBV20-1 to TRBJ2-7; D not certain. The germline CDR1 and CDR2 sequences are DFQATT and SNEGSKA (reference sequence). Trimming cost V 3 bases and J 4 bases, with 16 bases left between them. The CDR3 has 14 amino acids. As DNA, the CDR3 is TGCAGTGCTAGGGGTCTCGAAGGAACTTACGAGCAGTACTTC. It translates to CSARGLEGTYEQYF.

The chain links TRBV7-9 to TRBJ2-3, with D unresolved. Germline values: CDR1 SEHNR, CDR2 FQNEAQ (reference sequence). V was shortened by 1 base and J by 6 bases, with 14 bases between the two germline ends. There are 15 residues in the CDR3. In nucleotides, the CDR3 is TGTGCCAGCAGCTTAGTTATCGGGCATATCGATACGCAGTATTTT. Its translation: CASSLVIGHIDTQYF.

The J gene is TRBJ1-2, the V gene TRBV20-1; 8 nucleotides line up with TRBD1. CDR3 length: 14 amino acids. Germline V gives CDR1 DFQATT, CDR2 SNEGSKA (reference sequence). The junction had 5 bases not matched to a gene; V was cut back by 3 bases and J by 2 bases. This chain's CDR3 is CSARIRDRNYGYTF. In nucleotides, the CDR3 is TGCAGTGCTAGGATACGGGACAGGAACTATGGCTACACCTTC.

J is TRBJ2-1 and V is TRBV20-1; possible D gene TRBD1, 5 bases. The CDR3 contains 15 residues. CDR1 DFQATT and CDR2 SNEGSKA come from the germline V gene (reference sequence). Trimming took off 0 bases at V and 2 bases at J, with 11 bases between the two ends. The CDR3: CSARDWQGAYNEQFF. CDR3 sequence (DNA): TGCAGTGCTAGAGATTGGCAGGGCGCCTACAATGAGCAGTTCTTC.

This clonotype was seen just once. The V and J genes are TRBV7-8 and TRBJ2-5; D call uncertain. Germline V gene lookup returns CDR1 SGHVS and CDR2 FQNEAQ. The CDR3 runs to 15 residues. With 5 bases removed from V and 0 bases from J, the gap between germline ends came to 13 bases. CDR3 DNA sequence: TGTGCCAGCAGCCCGCCCGACGGATACCAAGAGACCCAGTACTTC. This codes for CASSPPDGYQETQYF.

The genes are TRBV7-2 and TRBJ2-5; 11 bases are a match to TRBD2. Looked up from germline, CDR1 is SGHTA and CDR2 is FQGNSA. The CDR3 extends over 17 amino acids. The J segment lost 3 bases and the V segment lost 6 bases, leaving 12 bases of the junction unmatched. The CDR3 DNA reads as TGTGCCAGCAGACTACAGCCTAGCGGGGGGACAAAAGAGACCCAGTACTTC. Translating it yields CASRLQPSGGTKETQYF.

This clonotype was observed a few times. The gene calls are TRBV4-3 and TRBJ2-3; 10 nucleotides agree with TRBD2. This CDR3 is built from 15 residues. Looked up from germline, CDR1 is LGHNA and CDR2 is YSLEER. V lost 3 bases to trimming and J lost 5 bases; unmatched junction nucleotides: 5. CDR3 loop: CASSHTSGDRDTQYF. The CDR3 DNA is TGCGCCAGCAGCCACACTAGCGGGGATCGAGATACGCAGTATTTT.

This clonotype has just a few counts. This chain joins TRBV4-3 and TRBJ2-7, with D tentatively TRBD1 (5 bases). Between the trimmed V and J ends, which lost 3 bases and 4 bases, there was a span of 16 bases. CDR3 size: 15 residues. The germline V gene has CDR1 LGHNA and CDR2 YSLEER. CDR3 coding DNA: TGCGCCAGCAGCCAGAGACCGGACACCCAATACGAGCAGTACTTC. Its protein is CASSQRPDTQYEQYF.

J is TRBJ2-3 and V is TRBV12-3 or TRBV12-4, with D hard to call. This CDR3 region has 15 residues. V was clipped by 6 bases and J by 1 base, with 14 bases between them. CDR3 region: CASSRQPRGTDTQYF. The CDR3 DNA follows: TGTGCCAGCAGCCGCCAACCTAGGGGCACAGATACGCAGTATTTT.

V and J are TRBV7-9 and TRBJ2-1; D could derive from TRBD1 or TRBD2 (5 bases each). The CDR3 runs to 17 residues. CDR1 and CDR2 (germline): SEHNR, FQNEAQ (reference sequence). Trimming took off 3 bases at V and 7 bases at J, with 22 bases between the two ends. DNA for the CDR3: TGTGCCAGCAGCTTCCCCCCGGTGGGGGAACACTCTAATGAGCAGTTCTTC. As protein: CASSFPPVGEHSNEQFF.

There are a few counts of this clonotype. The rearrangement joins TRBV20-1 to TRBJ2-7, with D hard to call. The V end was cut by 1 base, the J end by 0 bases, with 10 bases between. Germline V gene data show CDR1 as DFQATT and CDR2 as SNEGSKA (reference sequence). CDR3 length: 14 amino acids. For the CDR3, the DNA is TGCAGTGCTAGAGTTCGGGTGTTCTCCTACGAGCAGTACTTC. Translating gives CSARVRVFSYEQYF.